Sequencing of this T cell receptor beta chain was carried out in a study of cytomegalovirus exposure and HLA in healthy donors listed by TCRdb under 2017. In terms of the full investigation: An earlier analysis of approximately 550 of the donors reported about 290 Gb of sequence data and 100 million to 140 million unique TCR beta sequences from about 200 million T cells. An early release that covered fewer than 750 HLA-typed donors contained approximately 300 gigabases of sequencing data and about 93 million unique TCR sequences. Among the approximately 400 genotyped donors, under 90% belonged to the genetic ancestry cluster associated with self-reported Caucasian donors. The study aimed to test whether cataloging public T cell receptors could reveal signatures of past pathogen exposure. The study profiled the T cell repertoires of about 720 subjects by immunosequencing and related them to cytomegalovirus serostatus. A separate validation cohort of about 110 different subjects was used in addition to the approximately 610-subject first cohort. The study combined high-throughput TCR immunosequencing, statistical association of individual TCRs with disease status, and machine learning to predict cytomegalovirus infection status. To study patterns of TCR occurrence, a later analysis re-analyzed previously published TCR beta repertoires from several hundred donors and added high-resolution HLA genotyping. The later analysis used no new phenotypic data to find candidate immune exposures, relying instead on TCR beta sequences and their occurrence across donors. An earlier analysis of fewer than 700 of the donors applied high-throughput TCR beta sequencing to assess whether each TCR beta V gene segment acted as functional or pseudogenic. Alongside the repertoire data, information on donor age, sex, ethnicity and CMV serostatus was compiled. A later genetic analysis took genome-wide SNP genotypes for about three fifths of the 666 donors and used that subset as a discovery cohort. Every repertoire in the discovery cohort had been generated on one and the same sequencing platform. HLA typing covered class I and class II loci at four-digit resolution. Typing coverage differed by locus: A, B, C, DRB1 and DQB1 were typed in about 620-640 donors, DQA1 in about 560, DPA1 in over 600, and DPB1 in just under 480. Roughly 5 DR-DQ haplotypes were handled as single units for association and clustering, since linkage in the cohort was strong. On average, around 240,000 unique TCR beta nucleotide sequences were sequenced per donor among some 420 genotyped donors of the cohort, with about 17% of those sequences being non-productive.

Library creation used the immunoSEQ multiplex PCR assay. For the multiplex PCR, a mixture combining 60 forward primers for TCR Vbeta segments and 13 reverse primers for TCR Jbeta segments was used. The CDR3 region of rearranged TCR beta genes was amplified from genomic DNA with a multiplex PCR assay. Amplified TCR beta libraries were sequenced as 87-base-pair reads on the Illumina HiSeq System. As for the original processing: A later analysis counted 65 million to 90 million unique TCR beta chains across the 666 repertoires, and roughly 9.9 million of these chains were shared by at least two donors. To remove PCR and sequencing errors, raw reads were error-corrected and collapsed into unique sequences using a nearest-neighbor algorithm that merged closely related sequences. To assign V, D and J gene segments, CDR3 sequences were aligned to IMGT reference sequences. For a sequence to be retained, a match of at least six nucleotides to both a V gene segment and a J gene segment was required. Rearrangements were called productive when the CDR3 lacked stop codons and stayed in frame with V and J; all others were non-productive. CDR3 was defined by IMGT convention, running from the second conserved V-encoded cysteine to the conserved J-encoded phenylalanine. Sequences without an unambiguous match to a single V gene segment were excluded from the earlier analysis of approximately 600 of the donors. An earlier analysis of several hundred of the donors called V segments functional above 56.7% productive rearrangements and segregating when the between-donor standard deviation exceeded 5%. To diagnose cytomegalovirus status from the catalog of TCR beta chain sequences, a statistical classification framework was built. A later analysis assigned V and J genes by comparing TCR nucleotide sequences with IMGT/GENE-DB human TR gene sequences. A later analysis assigned CDR3 sequences and most-parsimonious VDJ recombination scenarios with the TCRdist pipeline. In a later analysis, each TCR beta chain was defined by its CDR3 amino acid sequence together with its V-gene family, and reads lacking a unique V-gene family were excluded. A later analysis removed several hundred highly shared, low-generation-probability nucleotide sequences to deal with suspected cross-contamination and a sequencing artifact. In a later analysis, a clonal expansion index for each public chain was calculated from normalized within-repertoire ranks of inferred template counts. In a later analysis, generation probabilities were computed using a VDJ recombination model fitted to out-of-frame rearrangements, and the results were checked against IGoR. A later analysis scored TCR-TCR, TCR-HLA and TCR-CMV co-occurrence with hypergeometric tests, applying a repertoire-size bias correction to TCR pairs. In a later analysis, false discovery rates were estimated by permuting HLA or CMV assignments 20 times. In a later analysis, co-occurring TCRs were grouped using DBSCAN, and TCRdist sequence similarity was added for clustering within HLA-allele-positive subsets. For co-occurrence clustering, repertoires with fewer than 30,000 or more than 120,000 public chains were excluded, along with roughly 5 repertoires with anomalous nucleotide sharing. TCRdb provides this immuneACCESS table in a form limited to in-frame rearrangements. Some clones are lacking; in checked studies, under half of them reflect an unresolved V gene, and why the rest are absent is not known. The DNA gave D and trimming, while V, J and clone size come from that table. In this sample the table shows about 180,000 clones, around 84% of which occur a single time. Of the sample, about 1.3% is held by the ten largest clones.

The cohort consisted of some 670 healthy bone marrow donors. At the time of sampling, every cohort member was nominally healthy, though immune exposures that went unrecorded were likely present. The donor was CMV seropositive and belonged to the group of 250 to 300 seropositive cohort members. Each donor provided a peripheral blood sample, and peripheral blood mononuclear cells were used for TCR beta sequencing. The Qiagen DNeasy Blood Extraction Kit was used to extract genomic DNA from the blood cell samples. As encoded in the germline V gene (reference sequence), CDR1 is LNHDA while CDR2 is SQIVND. Inclusive of the bounding cysteine and phenylalanine, the CDR3 is 13 residues long. CDR3 DNA only is kept here, 39 bases in frame from base 1. V and J lose 5 bases and 5 bases, and a span of 13 bases separates them. In regard to this clone: Which antigen it targets is not known. Nothing much larger sits one base from this clone, and base qualities are not available.

Study-level results and caveats: According to a later analysis, parvovirus B19, influenza, CMV and Epstein-Barr virus appeared linked to several top co-occurrence clusters. Some IMGT-functional V segments, including TRBV6-2 and TRBV6-3, could not be told apart with the 87-base-pair reads, so those segments were excluded. In a later genetic analysis, fewer N-insertions in productive TCRs were reported among donors in an Asian-associated ancestry cluster than the roughly 700-donor mean. Compared with equally common non-associated chains, HLA-associated TCR beta chains in a later analysis were more clonally expanded and had lower generation probabilities. CMV serostatus was the only immune exposure information available for the cohort. In a later analysis, around 15,000 TCR beta sequences were associated with specific HLA alleles at a false discovery rate of 0.05. Broadly in line with IMGT annotations, most TCR beta V segments showed up in productive rearrangements about 90% or about 30% of the time in an earlier analysis of several hundred of the donors. In a later analysis, TCR association rates were found to vary across HLA loci, with the most associated TCRs seen for DRB1 alleles and the fewest for HLA-C alleles. In both the original and validation cohorts, the classifier was reported to diagnose cytomegalovirus status with high specificity and sensitivity. Because some donors lacked HLA typing at each locus, the association tests relied only on the typed subset. Most TCR sequences were observed very rarely across donors, whereas some public TCRs were present in many individuals. Three of the identified cytomegalovirus-associated TCR beta chains were confirmed in vitro to be specific for cytomegalovirus antigens. This cohort had only TCR beta chains sequenced, and the lack of alpha or paired-chain data limited which features could be detected. Linkage disequilibrium might explain the correlated functional status among segregating V segments, but an unknown experimental factor could not be excluded. Because counts were too low, under 20 rarely observed V segments, including chromosome 9 orphons, were left out of the earlier analysis of 500 to 750 of the donors. A further reported finding was that TCR beta sequences accurately predicted the HLA-A and HLA-B alleles for most subjects in the first cohort. An association between a missense DCLRE1C variant and V-gene and J-gene trimming of TCR beta chains was found in a later genetic analysis and replicated in an independent cohort. A total of 150 or so TCR beta chains were listed by the study as associated with cytomegalovirus. The authors suggested that the approach could potentially be generalized to other disease states and immunological phenotypes. When HLA alleles, especially DR and DQ, strongly co-occurred, attributing TCR associations to individual alleles was difficult. A cluster of highly shared sequence variants was judged likely to represent a technical artifact of the sequencing pipeline. In a later analysis, most CMV-associated TCR beta chains were found to appear HLA-restricted, with HLA associations seemingly driven largely by CMV exposure. Sequencing depth was assumed to be roughly uniform across donors in the presence/absence analyses, though that assumption may not hold.

This receptor was taken from a girl aged 2-10 years in good health and CMV-seropositive. The sequenced sample consisted of PBMCs. This chain joins TRBV19 to TRBJ2-7; a tentative D call is TRBD1 (6 bases match). The sequenced DNA: TGTGCCAGTAGTCTACCAGGGGCTAACGAGCAGTACTTC. The resulting protein is CASSLPGANEQYF.